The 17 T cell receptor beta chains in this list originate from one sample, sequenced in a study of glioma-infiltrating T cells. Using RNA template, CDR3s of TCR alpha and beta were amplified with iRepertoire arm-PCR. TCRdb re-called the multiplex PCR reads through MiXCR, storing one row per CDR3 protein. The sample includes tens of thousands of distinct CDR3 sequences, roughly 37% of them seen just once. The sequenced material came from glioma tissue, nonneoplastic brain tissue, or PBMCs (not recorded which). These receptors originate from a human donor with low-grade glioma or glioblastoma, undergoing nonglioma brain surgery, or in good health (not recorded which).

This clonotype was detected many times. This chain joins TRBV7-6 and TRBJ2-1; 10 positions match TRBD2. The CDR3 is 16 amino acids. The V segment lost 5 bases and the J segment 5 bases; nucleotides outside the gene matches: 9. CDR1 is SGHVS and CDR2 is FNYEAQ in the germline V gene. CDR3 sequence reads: CASSPFTSGTNNEQFF. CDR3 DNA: TGTGCCAGCAGCCCCTTTACTAGCGGGACCAACAATGAGCAGTTCTTC.

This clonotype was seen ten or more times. As DNA, the CDR3 is TGTGCCAGCAGCCCAAGGGCCGGGACAGGGGAAAATGAGCAGTTCTTC. Its protein product is CASSPRAGTGENEQFF. The chain links TRBV7-9 to TRBJ2-1; 10 nucleotides agree with TRBD1. Germline CDR1 and CDR2: SEHNR and FQNEAQ (reference sequence). The CDR3 is 16 amino acids. V gave up 5 bases and J gave up 7 bases; unmatched junction bases: 11.

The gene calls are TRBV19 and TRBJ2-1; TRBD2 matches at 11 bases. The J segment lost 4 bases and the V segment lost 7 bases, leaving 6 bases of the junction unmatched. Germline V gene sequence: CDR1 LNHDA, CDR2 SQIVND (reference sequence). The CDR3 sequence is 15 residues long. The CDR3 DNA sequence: TGTGCCAGTACCGTAGCGGGAGGGACGTACAATGAGCAGTTCTTC. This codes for CASTVAGGTYNEQFF.

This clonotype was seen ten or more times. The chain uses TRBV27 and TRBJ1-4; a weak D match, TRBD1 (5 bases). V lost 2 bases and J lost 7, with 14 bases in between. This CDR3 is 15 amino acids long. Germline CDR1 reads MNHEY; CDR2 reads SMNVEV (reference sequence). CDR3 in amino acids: CASSLTGGISEKLFF. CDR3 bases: TGTGCCAGCAGTTTAACCGGGGGGATAAGTGAAAAACTGTTTTTT. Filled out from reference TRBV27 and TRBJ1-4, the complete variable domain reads EAQVTQNPRYLITVTGKKLTVTCSQNMNHEYMSWYRQDPGLGLRQIYYSMNVEVTDKGDVPEGYKVSRKEKRNFPLILESPSPNQTSLYFCASSLTGGISEKLFFGSGTQLSVL.

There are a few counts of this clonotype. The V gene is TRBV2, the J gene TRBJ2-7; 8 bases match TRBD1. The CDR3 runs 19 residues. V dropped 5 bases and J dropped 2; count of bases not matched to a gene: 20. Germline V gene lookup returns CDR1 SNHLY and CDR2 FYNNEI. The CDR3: CASSHMLMTGVLLPYEQYF. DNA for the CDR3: TGTGCCAGCAGTCATATGTTGATGACAGGGGTCCTCCTTCCCTACGAGCAGTACTTC.

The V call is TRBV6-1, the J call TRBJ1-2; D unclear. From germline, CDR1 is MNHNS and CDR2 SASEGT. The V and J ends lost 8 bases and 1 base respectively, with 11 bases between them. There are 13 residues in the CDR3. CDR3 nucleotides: TGTGCCAGCGCCGTCGGGGTTAACTATGGCTACACCTTC. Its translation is CASAVGVNYGYTF.

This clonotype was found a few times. The CDR3 DNA sequence: TGCAGTGCTAGGTCGTTAGCGGGAGGATACAATGAGCAGTTCTTC. Its translation is CSARSLAGGYNEQFF. This chain uses TRBV20-1 with TRBJ2-1; 10 nucleotides align to TRBD2. The CDR3 consists of 15 residues. Germline V lookup: CDR1 DFQATT, CDR2 SNEGSKA (reference sequence). The J segment lost 4 bases and the V segment lost 3 bases, leaving 6 bases of the junction unmatched.

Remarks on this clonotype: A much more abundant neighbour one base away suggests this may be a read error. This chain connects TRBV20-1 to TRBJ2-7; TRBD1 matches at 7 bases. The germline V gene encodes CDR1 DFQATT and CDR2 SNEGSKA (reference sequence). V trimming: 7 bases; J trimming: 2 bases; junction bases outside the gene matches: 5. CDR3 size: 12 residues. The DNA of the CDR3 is TGCAGTGTGGCTGACAGGGCCTACGAGCAGTACTTC. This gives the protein CSVADRAYEQYF.

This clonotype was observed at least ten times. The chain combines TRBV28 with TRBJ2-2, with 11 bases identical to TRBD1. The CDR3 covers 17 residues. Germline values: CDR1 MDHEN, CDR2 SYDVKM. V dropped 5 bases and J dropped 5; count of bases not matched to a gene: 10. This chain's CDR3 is CASSEPGGTGGTGELFF. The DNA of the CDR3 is TGTGCCAGCAGTGAACCCGGCGGGACAGGGGGAACCGGGGAGCTGTTTTTT.

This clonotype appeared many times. The CDR3 loop is CSAKTGSDQPQHF. The CDR3 DNA is TGCAGTGCAAAGACAGGGTCAGACCAGCCCCAGCATTTT. The chain is built from TRBV20-1 and TRBJ1-5, with 7 bases lining up with TRBD1. This CDR3 contains 13 residues. Germline-derived CDR1 and CDR2 are DFQATT and SNEGSKA (reference sequence). Trimming took 6 bases from V and 7 from J; bases not matched to a gene: 9.

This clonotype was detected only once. Written as DNA, the CDR3 is TGTGCCAGCTCACCACCGGACAGGGGTCACAATTCACCCCTCCACTTT. Translating it yields CASSPPDRGHNSPLHF. This chain connects TRBV18 to TRBJ1-6; TRBD1 matches at 9 bases. This CDR3 contains 16 residues. Germline lookup yields CDR1 KGHSH and CDR2 LQKENI. Trimming removed 0 bases from V and 7 bases from J; junction bases left unmatched: 4. The complete variable domain, with remaining parts taken from reference TRBV18 and TRBJ1-6, reads NAGVMQNPRHLVRRRGQEARLRCSPMKGHSHVYWYRQLPEEGLKFMVYLQKENIIDESGMPKERFSAEFPKEGPSILRIQQVVRGDSAAYFCASSPPDRGHNSPLHFGNGTRLTVT.

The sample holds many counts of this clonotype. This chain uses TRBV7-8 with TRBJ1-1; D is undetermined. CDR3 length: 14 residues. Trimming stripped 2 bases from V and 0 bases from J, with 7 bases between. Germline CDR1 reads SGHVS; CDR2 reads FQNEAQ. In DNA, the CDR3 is TGTGCCAGCAGCTTACAGATACTGAACACTGAAGCTTTCTTT. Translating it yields CASSLQILNTEAFF.

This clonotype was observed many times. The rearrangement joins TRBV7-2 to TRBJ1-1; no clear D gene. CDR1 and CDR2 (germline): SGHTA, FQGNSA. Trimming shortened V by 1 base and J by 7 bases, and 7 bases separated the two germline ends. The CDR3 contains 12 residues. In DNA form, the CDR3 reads TGTGCCAGCAGCTTAGGACGCCTTGAAGCTTTCTTT. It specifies CASSLGRLEAFF.

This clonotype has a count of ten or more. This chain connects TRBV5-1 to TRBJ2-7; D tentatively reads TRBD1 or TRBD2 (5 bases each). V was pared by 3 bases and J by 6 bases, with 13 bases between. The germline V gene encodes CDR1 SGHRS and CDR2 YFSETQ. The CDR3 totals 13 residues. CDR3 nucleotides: TGCGCCAGCAGCTCCGGGGACGTCTTCGAGCAGTACTTC. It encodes CASSSGDVFEQYF. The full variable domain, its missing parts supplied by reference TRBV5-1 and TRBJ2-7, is KAGVTQTPRYLIKTRGQQVTLSCSPISGHRSVSWYQQTPGQGLQFLFEYFSETQRNKGNFPGRFSGRQFSNSRSEMNVSTLELGDSALYLCASSSGDVFEQYFGPGTRLTVT.

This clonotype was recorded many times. The CDR3 DNA follows: TGTGCCAGCAGTGGGTCGGGACAAAGCACCGGGGAGCTGTTTTTT. Amino acids: CASSGSGQSTGELFF. The chain carries TRBV2 and TRBJ2-2; possible D gene TRBD1, 6 bases. This CDR3 region has 15 residues. Trimming cost V 4 bases and J 4 bases, with 13 bases left between them. The germline V gene encodes CDR1 SNHLY and CDR2 FYNNEI.

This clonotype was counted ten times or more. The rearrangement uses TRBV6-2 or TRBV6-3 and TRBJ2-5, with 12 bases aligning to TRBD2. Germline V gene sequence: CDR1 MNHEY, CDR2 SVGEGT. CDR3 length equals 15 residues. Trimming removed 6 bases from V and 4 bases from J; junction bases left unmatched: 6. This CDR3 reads CASSETSGGGETQYF. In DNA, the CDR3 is TGTGCCAGCAGCGAGACTAGCGGGGGAGGAGAGACCCAGTACTTC.

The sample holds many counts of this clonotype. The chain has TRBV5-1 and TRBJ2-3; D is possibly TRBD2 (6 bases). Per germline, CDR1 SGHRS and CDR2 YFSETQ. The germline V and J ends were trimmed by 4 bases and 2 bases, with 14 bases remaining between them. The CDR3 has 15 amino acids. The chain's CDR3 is CASSEGLKITDTQYF. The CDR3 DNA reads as TGCGCCAGCAGCGAGGGACTGAAGATCACAGATACGCAGTATTTT.